This TCR beta chain was profiled in a study of blood T cell repertoires in COVID-19. In the study overall: Both acute and convalescent COVID-19 samples were obtained from the United States, Italy and Spain. The cDNA or gDNA used as material had been derived from T cells, B-cell-depleted T cells, or PBMCs.

Per the original data handling: Amplified reference gene primers provided the basis for estimating nucleated cell counts. This table comes from immunoSEQ multiplex PCR, and its TCRdb copy is limited to in-frame clones, with some not included. Clonal size and the V and J genes are those of that table, whereas D and trimming came from the DNA. This sample has 150,000 to 160,000 clones, with roughly 83% found just once. The CDR3 loop spans 15 amino acids. Looked up from germline, CDR1 is SGHDT and CDR2 is YYEEEE. Trimming at V came to 3 bases and at J to 0 bases, leaving 6 bases not matched to a gene. The sample holds one count of this clone.

Source material: peripheral blood. The TCR comes from a woman in her fifties or sixties with acute or convalescent COVID-19. The chain combines TRBV5-6 with TRBJ2-7, with 7 nucleotides matching TRBD1. Here the CDR3 DNA reads TGTGCCAGCAGCTCCCGGGACAGACTCTCCTACGAGCAGTACTTC. Protein product: CASSSRDRLSYEQYF. Full variable domain (outside the CDR3, taken from reference TRBV5-6 and TRBJ2-7): DAGVTQSPTHLIKTRGQQVTLRCSPKSGHDTVSWYQQALGQGPQFIFQYYEEEERQRGNFPDRFSGHQFPNYSSELNVNALLLGDSALYLCASSSRDRLSYEQYFGPGTRLTVT.